The 31 T cell receptor beta chains below come from one sample, sequenced in a study of T cell responses to AZD1222 COVID-19 vaccine. TCRdb keeps only in-frame clones here, not all; method: immunoSEQ multiplex PCR. There are 150,000 to 200,000 clones in the sample; 70% to 90% occur only once, and 5% to 7% lies in the top ten. Here the sequenced sample was peripheral blood, taken on day 0 of AZD1222 vaccination. The receptor set was obtained from an adult in good health.

The genes are TRBV5-1 and TRBJ2-5; D call uncertain. CDR3 length equals 14 residues. V shed 4 bases and J shed 3 bases, with 13 bases lying between them. Per germline, CDR1 SGHRS and CDR2 YFSETQ. The CDR3 coding sequence is TGCGCCAGCAGCCAAGAGACATTCGAAGAGACCCAGTACTTC. This translates into CASSQETFEETQYF.

This chain uses TRBV2 with TRBJ1-6; maybe TRBD1 (5 bases). V shed 4 bases and J shed 7 bases, with 8 bases lying between them. This CDR3 has 13 residues. Germline V CDR1 and CDR2: SNHLY, FYNNEI. The CDR3 sequence: CASSGQPNSPLHF. The CDR3 coding sequence is TGTGCCAGCAGTGGACAGCCGAATTCACCCCTCCACTTT.

The chain combines TRBV11-2 with TRBJ1-5; 7 bases are shared with TRBD1. CDR1 SGHAT and CDR2 FQNNGV come from the germline V gene. V lost 1 base and J lost 3; bases outside the gene matches: 3. The CDR3 extends over 15 amino acids. CDR3 sequence reads: CASSLGGQPNQPQHF. In nucleotides, the CDR3 is TGTGCCAGCAGCTTAGGGGGACAGCCCAATCAGCCCCAGCATTTT.

The chain uses TRBV23-1 and TRBJ2-1, with TRBD1 matching over 10 bases. TRBV23-1 is an ORF for which the function is uncertain. The junction had 10 bases not matched to a gene; V was cut back by 4 bases and J by 7 bases. CDR3 length: 16 residues. CDR3 protein: CASSPQGQGRRNEQFF. In DNA form, the CDR3 reads TGCGCCAGCAGTCCCCAGGGACAGGGGAGGAGGAATGAGCAGTTCTTC.

For the CDR3, the DNA is TGTGCCTGGAGTGGCGGAGGTGAAAAACTGTTTTTT. Its translation is CAWSGGGEKLFF. V usage is TRBV30 and J usage is TRBJ1-4; D is undetermined. The CDR3 extends over 12 amino acids. The V gene lost 1 base and the J gene lost 7 bases, with 7 bases spanning the gap. Germline V CDR1 and CDR2: GTSNPN, SVGIG (reference sequence).

The gene calls are TRBV28 and TRBJ1-5; the match to TRBD1 covers 7 bases. The length of the CDR3 is 15 residues. V dropped 8 bases and J dropped 7; count of bases not matched to a gene: 14. Germline CDR1 is MDHEN and CDR2 is SYDVKM. CDR3 DNA: TGTGCCAGCGGTACCTGGGACAGAGCGAAACAGCCCCAGCATTTT. Translated: CASGTWDRAKQPQHF. The entire variable domain, with the rest obtained from reference TRBV28 and TRBJ1-5, is as follows: DVKVTQSSRYLVKRTGEKVFLECVQDMDHENMFWYRQDPGLGLRLIYFSYDVKMKEKGDIPEGYSVSREKKERFSLILESASTNQTSMYLCASGTWDRAKQPQHFGDGTRLSIL.

V is TRBV11-2 and J is TRBJ1-5, with a tentative D call TRBD1 (5 bases). The germline CDR1 and CDR2 sequences are SGHAT and FQNNGV. The CDR3 runs 15 residues. V dropped 0 bases and J dropped 3 bases, with 9 bases sitting between them. DNA of the CDR3: TGTGCCAGCAGCTTAGATGCGACAGTCAATCAGCCCCAGCATTTT. Its translation: CASSLDATVNQPQHF.

The rearrangement uses TRBV19 and TRBJ1-2, with unresolved D. V was clipped by 3 bases and J by 4 bases, with 18 bases between them. This CDR3 has 16 amino acids. Germline CDR1 reads LNHDA; CDR2 reads SQIVND (reference sequence). CDR3: CASSITGRNPRYGYTF. As DNA, the CDR3 is TGTGCCAGTAGTATCACGGGGAGGAATCCCCGCTATGGCTACACCTTC.

V is TRBV14 and J is TRBJ1-1; TRBD1 might be the D (5 bases). The CDR3 spans 14 residues. Between the trimmed V and J ends, which lost 3 bases and 3 bases, there was a span of 11 bases. In germline, CDR1 is SGHDN, CDR2 FVKESK. Here the CDR3 DNA reads TGTGCCAGCAGCCAGGGAGGGGTGGACACTGAAGCTTTCTTT. Encoded protein: CASSQGGVDTEAFF. Together with reference TRBV14 and TRBJ1-1, the CDR3 gives the full variable domain: EAGVTQFPSHSVIEKGQTVTLRCDPISGHDNLYWYRRVMGKEIKFLLHFVKESKQDESGMPNNRFLAERTGGTYSTLKVQPAELEDSGVYFCASSQGGVDTEAFFGQGTRLTVV.

The chain uses TRBV7-3 and TRBJ2-2, with unresolved D. The V gene's germline CDR1 is SGHTA and CDR2 FQGTGA. The CDR3 covers 12 residues. The V end lost 4 bases, the J end lost 6 bases, and 6 bases lay between the germline ends. CDR3 in DNA: TGTGCCAGCAGCTACGCCTCCGGGGAGCTGTTTTTT. As protein: CASSYASGELFF. Full variable domain (missing parts from reference TRBV7-3 and TRBJ2-2): GAGVSQTPSNKVTEKGKYVELRCDPISGHTALYWYRQSLGQGPEFLIYFQGTGAADDSGLPNDRFFAVRPEGSVSTLKIQRTERGDSAVYLCASSYASGELFFGEGSRLTVL.

The V and J genes are TRBV28 and TRBJ2-1; D not certain. From germline, CDR1 is MDHEN and CDR2 SYDVKM. This CDR3 region has 12 residues. Trimming removed 2 bases from V and 5 bases from J, with 4 bases in between. The CDR3 sequence is CASSLSNNEQFF. As DNA, the CDR3 is TGTGCCAGCAGTTTAAGCAACAATGAGCAGTTCTTC.

The rearrangement joins TRBV6-2 or TRBV6-3 to TRBJ1-5, with 8 bases identical to TRBD1. With V trimmed by 5 bases and J by 0 bases, 3 bases remained unmatched. The CDR3 has 15 amino acids. CDR1 MNHEY and CDR2 SVGEGT come from the germline V gene. CDR3 DNA: TGTGCCAGCAGTCGGACAGGGATTAGCAATCAGCCCCAGCATTTT. Protein: CASSRTGISNQPQHF.

The chain combines TRBV2 with TRBJ2-7; D remains ambiguous. Germline V lookup: CDR1 SNHLY, CDR2 FYNNEI. This CDR3 comprises 11 residues. The V end lost 4 bases, the J end lost 5 bases, and 6 bases lay between the germline ends. CDR3 sequence: CASSVKDEQYF. CDR3 sequence (DNA): TGTGCCAGCAGTGTAAAGGACGAGCAGTACTTC.

This chain links TRBV27 with TRBJ2-7, with 8 positions matching TRBD1. V trimming: 6 bases; J trimming: 3 bases; junction bases outside the gene matches: 16. CDR1 and CDR2 (germline): MNHEY, SMNVEV (reference sequence). This CDR3 is built from 17 residues. The CDR3 nucleotides are TGTGCCAGCAGCCTCGAAGTGCCGCGGACAGGGAACTACGAGCAGTACTTC. Translating it yields CASSLEVPRTGNYEQYF.

This chain connects TRBV7-3 to TRBJ1-2; D perhaps matches TRBD1 (6 bases). Trimming shortened V by 5 bases and J by 6 bases, and 16 bases separated the two germline ends. This CDR3 comprises 14 residues. Germline CDR1 is SGHTA and CDR2 is FQGTGA. The CDR3 is CASSPTGSRNGYTF. In nucleotides, the CDR3 is TGTGCCAGCAGCCCAACAGGGTCCCGGAATGGCTACACCTTC.

V gene TRBV6-5 combines with J gene TRBJ2-5, with D maybe TRBD2 (6 bases). The CDR3 spans 16 residues. With 2 bases removed from V and 5 bases from J, the gap between germline ends came to 18 bases. Germline V gene data show CDR1 as MNHEY and CDR2 as SVGAGI. CDR3 sequence: CASSYPLSGEGETQYF. The CDR3 nucleotides read TGTGCCAGCAGTTACCCACTTAGCGGCGAGGGGGAGACCCAGTACTTC.

This rearrangement joins TRBV19 to TRBJ1-2; TRBD1 agrees at 9 bases. The CDR3 runs 15 residues. Trimming cost V 6 bases and J 0 bases; bases outside gene matches: 5. From germline, CDR1 is LNHDA and CDR2 SQIVND (reference sequence). The CDR3 here is CASRTGGQPNYGYTF. CDR3 sequence (DNA): TGTGCCAGTAGGACAGGGGGGCAACCTAACTATGGCTACACCTTC.

In its sample, this clone was seen a few times. CDR3 sequence reads: CASSWGAGSEKLFF. CDR3 DNA sequence: TGTGCCAGCAGTTGGGGCGCAGGTTCTGAAAAACTGTTTTTT. This chain links TRBV28 with TRBJ1-4, with D perhaps matching TRBD1 (5 bases). Germline V lookup: CDR1 MDHEN, CDR2 SYDVKM. The CDR3 loop spans 14 amino acids. Deletions cut 4 bases from V and 7 bases from J, with 13 bases between. Drawing the rest from reference TRBV28 and TRBJ1-4, the complete variable domain is DVKVTQSSRYLVKRTGEKVFLECVQDMDHENMFWYRQDPGLGLRLIYFSYDVKMKEKGDIPEGYSVSREKKERFSLILESASTNQTSMYLCASSWGAGSEKLFFGSGTQLSVL.

The V and J genes are TRBV5-8 and TRBJ1-5; 10 positions agree with TRBD1. This CDR3 spans 15 amino acids. CDR1 SGHTS and CDR2 YDEGEE come from the germline V gene. Trimming removed 4 bases from V and 5 bases from J; junction bases left unmatched: 6. The CDR3 DNA is TGTGCCAGCAGCAGGGACAGGGGTCCTTATCAGCCCCAGCATTTT. Encoded protein: CASSRDRGPYQPQHF.

This chain uses TRBV6-2 or TRBV6-3 with TRBJ1-2; no clear D gene. This CDR3 has 13 residues. V was cut by 6 bases and J by 3 bases, with 11 bases left in between. Germline CDR1 and CDR2: MNHEY and SVGEGT. The CDR3 region has the DNA TGTGCCAGCAGCCTCGAACGAGACTATGGCTACACCTTC. This translates into CASSLERDYGYTF.

The V and J genes are TRBV1 and TRBJ2-3. TRBV1 is a known pseudogene. The CDR3 length is 19 residues. The CDR3 DNA sequence: TGCACCAGCAGCCAAGCGGCCTGCCTGTCCGTAACTAGCACAGATACGCAGTATTTT. It yields the protein CTSSQAACLSVTSTDTQYF.

The J gene is TRBJ2-2, the V gene TRBV15, with 9 bases that match TRBD2. The CDR3 consists of 16 residues. V gave up 1 base and J gave up 6 bases; unmatched junction bases: 6. The germline V gene has CDR1 LNHNV and CDR2 YYDKDF (reference sequence). CDR3 bases: TGTGCCACCAGCAGAGGTTTGGCGGGAGGGGCCGGGGAGCTGTTTTTT. Protein: CATSRGLAGGAGELFF.

The chain joins TRBV28 to TRBJ1-4, with a weak D call TRBD1 (6 bases). The CDR3 extends over 15 amino acids. Germline V lookup: CDR1 MDHEN, CDR2 SYDVKM. Trimming left V 5 bases short and J 2 bases short, with 12 bases between. CDR3 loop: CASSPPTGTNEKLFF. The CDR3 region has the DNA TGTGCCAGCAGTCCCCCCACAGGGACTAATGAAAAACTGTTTTTT. The full variable domain, completed using reference TRBV28 and TRBJ1-4, is DVKVTQSSRYLVKRTGEKVFLECVQDMDHENMFWYRQDPGLGLRLIYFSYDVKMKEKGDIPEGYSVSREKKERFSLILESASTNQTSMYLCASSPPTGTNEKLFFGSGTQLSVL.

This chain links TRBV5-1 with TRBJ2-7; maybe TRBD1 (6 bases). The ends were cut back, 0 bases at V and 3 bases at J, with 10 bases in the middle. Germline CDR1 reads SGHRS; CDR2 reads YFSETQ. The CDR3 sequence is 14 residues long. CDR3 sequence (DNA): TGCGCCAGCAGCTTGGACGGACAGAACTACGAGCAGTACTTC. This codes for CASSLDGQNYEQYF.

This chain links TRBV5-5 with TRBJ1-6; no definite D call. The CDR3 extends over 17 amino acids. With 3 bases removed from V and 0 bases from J, the gap between germline ends came to 13 bases. Germline V gene sequence: CDR1 SGHKS, CDR2 YYEKEE (reference sequence). DNA of the CDR3: TGTGCCAGCAGCTCCGACATCGGGGTCTCCTATAATTCACCCCTCCACTTT. Translating it yields CASSSDIGVSYNSPLHF.

The V call is TRBV4-3, the J call TRBJ1-2; no clear D gene. Germline V gene lookup returns CDR1 LGHNA and CDR2 YSLEER. Trimming stripped 0 bases from V and 8 bases from J, with 16 bases between. The CDR3 length is 15 residues. CDR3 loop: CASSQEGPGMRGYTF. The CDR3 nucleotides are TGCGCCAGCAGCCAAGAGGGTCCGGGGATGAGAGGCTACACCTTC.

The chain carries TRBV19 and TRBJ2-1; 10 positions agree with TRBD1. The V gene end was trimmed by 6 bases and the J gene end by 9 bases; junction bases not matched to a gene: 8. Germline V lookup: CDR1 LNHDA, CDR2 SQIVND (reference sequence). The CDR3 runs 14 residues. The CDR3 DNA is TGTGCCAGTAGGAACCGACAGGGGGCTAGTGAGCAGTTCTTC. It codes for CASRNRQGASEQFF.

The chain recombines TRBV6-5 with TRBJ2-2; TRBD1 is a possible D gene (5 bases). Looked up from germline, CDR1 is MNHEY and CDR2 is SVGAGI. The V end was cut by 11 bases, the J end by 4 bases, with 20 bases between. The CDR3 loop spans 15 amino acids. CDR3 DNA sequence: TGTGCCTCACAATTGACGACAGCTAGCACCGGGGAGCTGTTTTTT. Its translation: CASQLTTASTGELFF.

The rearrangement links TRBV28 to TRBJ1-6; D gene uncertain. V dropped 5 bases and J dropped 7 bases, with 9 bases sitting between them. CDR3 size: 13 residues. CDR1 is MDHEN, CDR2 SYDVKM, per germline. The DNA of the CDR3 is TGTGCCAGCAGTATCGACGGCAATTCACCCCTCCACTTT. Its protein product is CASSIDGNSPLHF.

This chain uses TRBV6-1 with TRBJ1-2, with 9 bases identical to TRBD1. This CDR3 contains 16 residues. Germline V gene lookup returns CDR1 MNHNS and CDR2 SASEGT. The junction had 12 bases not matched to a gene; V was cut back by 4 bases and J by 6 bases. CDR3 sequence reads: CASSGRTGVEGDGYTF. Here the CDR3 DNA reads TGTGCCAGCAGTGGACGGACAGGGGTAGAGGGCGATGGCTACACCTTC.

The genes are TRBV7-9 and TRBJ1-4; no clear D gene. This CDR3 is 15 amino acids long. The germline CDR1 and CDR2 sequences are SEHNR and FQNEAQ (reference sequence). V was trimmed by 4 bases and J by 7 bases, leaving 16 bases between them. CDR3 amino acids: CASSSRTEEIEKLFF. Here the CDR3 DNA reads TGTGCCAGCAGCTCCCGGACTGAAGAAATTGAAAAACTGTTTTTT.